The rows below give T cell receptor beta chains drawn from one sample of a study of cytomegalovirus exposure and HLA in healthy donors. Profiled with immunoSEQ multiplex PCR; TCRdb holds only in-frame clones, not every one. This table holds about 170,000 clones, roughly 84% found once. The specimen sequenced was PBMCs. These receptors all come from a young man in good health and CMV-seropositive. The CDR3 runs from the conserved cysteine through the conserved F or W. The order of the fields is J gene, V gene, clone size, D gene, CDR3 protein. The D gene is left open where the match is weak. Some rows have no size entry. The others give once, few or many, or a class for an expanded clone.

>TRBJ2-3|TRBV4-1|-|TRBD2
CASSQQLAGGGSDTQYF
>TRBJ1-2|TRBV11-3|-|-
CASSSAGDGYTF
>TRBJ2-3|TRBV29-1|-|TRBD1
CSVRRGNSDTQYF
>TRBJ2-3|TRBV29-1|-|TRBD2
CSVGPGGGEADTQYF
>TRBJ2-3|TRBV5-4|-|TRBD2
CASRPGLAASTDTQYF
>TRBJ2-2|TRBV7-2|-|-
CASSRRVDTGELFF
>TRBJ2-1|TRBV5-6|-|-
CASSLASEYNEQFF
>TRBJ2-1|TRBV4-3|-|TRBD2
CASSRTSGDYNEQFF
>TRBJ2-3|TRBV27|-|TRBD2
CASSRKDGRDTQYF
>TRBJ2-7|TRBV2|-|TRBD2
CASSETSGRWYEQYF
>TRBJ2-2|TRBV11-3|-|-
CASSLDAVAFANTGELFF
>TRBJ2-5|TRBV11-2|-|-
CASSWGQGETQYF
>TRBJ2-3|TRBV7-9|-|TRBD1
CASSSGQGATDTQYF
>TRBJ2-3|TRBV5-4|-|-
CASSNRWAGSTDTQYF
>TRBJ2-5|TRBV7-9|-|TRBD2
CASSPGTSGGQETQYF
>TRBJ2-5|TRBV4-1|once|TRBD2
CASSRGLAETQYF
>TRBJ1-2|TRBV13|-|-
CASSEAQVYGYTF
>TRBJ2-7|TRBV6-6|-|-
CASNDLTISYEQYF
>TRBJ1-5|TRBV7-2|-|-
CASSLGGQGEGPQHF
>TRBJ1-1|TRBV29-1|-|-
CSVEESTEAFF
>TRBJ1-1|TRBV10-3|few|-
CAISEGPQNTEAFF
>TRBJ1-2|TRBV5-1|few|-
CASSLGDSKSYGYTF
>TRBJ1-2|TRBV19|-|-
CASRTGKRGYTF
>TRBJ2-1|TRBV2|few|-
CASSVTGSSYNEQFF
>TRBJ2-5|TRBV11-3|once|-
CASSFGSQETQYF
>TRBJ1-2|TRBV25-1|-|-
CASATGNYGYTF
>TRBJ2-1|TRBV11-3|-|TRBD2
CASSLVLAGVNEQFF
>TRBJ2-6|TRBV15|-|TRBD1
CATSRGGTGSGANVLTF
>TRBJ1-5|TRBV19|-|-
CASSIAGRSNQPQHF
>TRBJ2-5|TRBV7-2|once|-
CASSLIGQETQYF
>TRBJ2-1|TRBV7-2|-|TRBD2
CASSSGLARGEQFF
>TRBJ1-4|TRBV6-5|-|-
CASSRHRGSNEKLFF
>TRBJ2-7|TRBV2|-|-
CASSEGRQQYF
>TRBJ2-1|TRBV29-1|-|TRBD1
CSGGTGRYEQFF
>TRBJ1-5|TRBV7-9|-|-
CSSSFQGNQPQHF
>TRBJ2-1|TRBV4-3|-|-
CASSQERASEQFF
>TRBJ2-4|TRBV5-1|-|TRBD1
CASSGQGAKNIQYF
>TRBJ2-2|TRBV11-3|-|-
CASSFPLAANTGELFF
>TRBJ2-3|TRBV29-1|-|-
CSAGGGTVFPDTQYF
>TRBJ2-5|TRBV28|-|-
CASVFSGLQETQYF
>TRBJ1-3|TRBV16|-|-
CASSQSLGGGNTIYF
>TRBJ1-5|TRBV11-2|-|-
CASSLRNNQPQHF
>TRBJ1-1|TRBV29-1|-|TRBD1
CSGTGLGTEAFF
>TRBJ2-1|TRBV6-6|few|TRBD2
CASSTAGVSEQFF
>TRBJ1-2|TRBV5-4|-|-
CASSLKGGGSNYGYTF
>TRBJ2-3|TRBV14|-|TRBD1
CASSHRRGGAADTQYF
>TRBJ1-5|TRBV7-2|-|TRBD1
CASSQDRNQPQHF
>TRBJ1-1|TRBV4-3|-|-
CASSLQVRAEAFF
>TRBJ2-3|TRBV4-3|few|-
CASSQGTYTDTQYF
>TRBJ2-7|TRBV4-1|-|-
CASSLFDDSSRYEQYF
>TRBJ2-2|TRBV25-1|-|-
CASSDRVRTGELFF
>TRBJ2-2|TRBV25-1|-|-
CASSAHWGHNTGELFF